The next 19 T cell receptor beta chains were all read from a single sample in a study of blood T cell repertoires in COVID-19. TCRdb's copy holds only in-frame clones and misses some; the assay was immunoSEQ multiplex PCR. Among roughly 260,000 clones listed, 82% were seen once. The sample was peripheral blood. These receptors all come from an elderly woman with active or convalescent COVID-19.

The gene calls are TRBV18 and TRBJ2-2, with D uncertain. This CDR3 contains 15 residues. V lost 2 bases and J lost 4, with 11 bases in between. Germline V gene lookup returns CDR1 KGHSH and CDR2 LQKENI. This CDR3 is CASSPYSKSTGELFF. In nucleotides, the CDR3 is TGTGCCAGCTCACCATACAGTAAGAGCACCGGGGAGCTGTTTTTT.

This sequence joins TRBV5-6 and TRBJ1-3; D not resolved. The CDR3 consists of 14 residues. Germline V gene data show CDR1 as SGHDT and CDR2 as YYEEEE. The V end lost 4 bases, the J end lost 4 bases, and 12 bases lay between the germline ends. The CDR3 sequence: CASSPAGIGNTIYF. CDR3 DNA: TGTGCCAGCAGCCCAGCGGGGATCGGAAACACCATATATTTT. The full variable domain, its missing parts supplied by reference TRBV5-6 and TRBJ1-3, is DAGVTQSPTHLIKTRGQQVTLRCSPKSGHDTVSWYQQALGQGPQFIFQYYEEEERQRGNFPDRFSGHQFPNYSSELNVNALLLGDSALYLCASSPAGIGNTIYFGEGSWLTVV.

The chain joins TRBV6-5 to TRBJ1-4; 7 nucleotides line up with TRBD1. The CDR3 contains 15 residues. Germline values: CDR1 MNHEY, CDR2 SVGAGI. Trimming removed 2 bases from V and 7 bases from J; junction bases left unmatched: 7. The DNA for the CDR3 is TGTGCCAGCAGTTACCTTGCAGGGGGTAGTGAAAAACTGTTTTTT. This translates into CASSYLAGGSEKLFF.

The rearrangement joins TRBV10-2 to TRBJ1-2; D perhaps matches TRBD1 (5 bases). V was clipped by 3 bases and J by 10 bases, with 15 bases between them. The CDR3 covers 13 residues. Germline V gene lookup returns CDR1 WSHSY and CDR2 SAAADI. CDR3 loop: CASSDWGLTPYTF. The CDR3 bases are TGCGCCAGCAGTGACTGGGGCTTAACCCCCTACACCTTC.

The chain employs TRBV5-1 and TRBJ1-4; D ambiguous. CDR3 length: 16 residues. The V gene's germline CDR1 is SGHRS and CDR2 YFSETQ. The ends were cut back, 2 bases at V and 5 bases at J, with 16 bases in the middle. CDR3 DNA sequence: TGCGCCAGCAGCTTAAGATTAATGACTGCGAATGAAAAACTGTTTTTT. It specifies CASSLRLMTANEKLFF.

This clone was detected once. V usage is TRBV10-2 and J usage is TRBJ2-3, with unresolved D. The CDR3 is 12 residues long. V lost 8 bases, J lost 0 bases, and 6 bases lay in between. Germline V gene data show CDR1 as WSHSY and CDR2 as SAAADI. Written as DNA, the CDR3 is TGCGCCAGCGGTAGTAGCACAGATACGCAGTATTTT. It translates to CASGSSTDTQYF.

The V and J genes are TRBV5-1 and TRBJ2-1, with a possible D match to TRBD1 (6 bases). From germline, CDR1 is SGHRS and CDR2 YFSETQ. V lost 4 bases and J 0 bases, leaving 8 bases between the germline ends. This CDR3 is built from 14 residues. The CDR3 loop is CASSPTGSYNEQFF. The CDR3 region has the DNA TGCGCCAGCAGCCCGACAGGCTCCTACAATGAGCAGTTCTTC.

The chain couples TRBV6-5 to TRBJ2-7; the match to TRBD2 covers 12 bases. Germline V gene sequence: CDR1 MNHEY, CDR2 SVGAGI. The CDR3 runs 16 residues. The J segment lost 6 bases and the V segment lost 4 bases, leaving 10 bases of the junction unmatched. The CDR3 is CASSLGLAGGAAEQYF. CDR3 sequence (DNA): TGTGCCAGCAGTTTGGGCCTAGCGGGAGGGGCCGCCGAGCAGTACTTC.

This clone came up a few times. The chain is built from TRBV3-1 (or the pseudogene TRBV3-2) and TRBJ1-2; TRBD1 matches 8 bases. V trimming: 4 bases; J trimming: 4 bases; junction bases outside the gene matches: 5. Looked up from germline, CDR1 is LGHDT and CDR2 is YNNKEL (reference sequence). The CDR3 runs to 14 residues. CDR3 sequence reads: CASSPGQGGYGYTF. CDR3 coding DNA: TGTGCCAGCAGCCCTGGACAGGGCGGCTATGGCTACACCTTC.

The chain joins TRBV19 to TRBJ1-3; the match to TRBD1 covers 7 bases. The germline CDR1 and CDR2 sequences are LNHDA and SQIVND (reference sequence). The V segment lost 2 bases and the J segment 2 bases; nucleotides outside the gene matches: 9. This CDR3 is 17 amino acids long. In nucleotides, the CDR3 is TGTGCCAGTAGTATATCTCGGACAGGCGCTCCTGGAAACACCATATATTTT. It specifies CASSISRTGAPGNTIYF.

This chain links TRBV3-1 (or the pseudogene TRBV3-2) with TRBJ1-6; 8 nucleotides align to TRBD1. V lost 4 bases and J lost 9; bases outside the gene matches: 5. This CDR3 spans 14 amino acids. Germline values: CDR1 LGHDT, CDR2 YNNKEL (reference sequence). The CDR3 bases are TGTGCCAGCAGCCCCGGGACAGGCGGTTCACCCCTCCACTTT. It translates to CASSPGTGGSPLHF.

The chain recombines TRBV9 with TRBJ2-7; D is perhaps TRBD2 (5 bases). The CDR3 length is 13 residues. V dropped 3 bases and J dropped 4 bases, with 11 bases sitting between them. CDR1 and CDR2 from the germline V gene are SGDLS and YYNGEE. Written as DNA, the CDR3 is TGTGCCAGCAGCGCCGGGGAAGAATACGAGCAGTACTTC. It specifies CASSAGEEYEQYF.

The rearrangement joins TRBV5-1 to TRBJ2-1; 9 nucleotides agree with TRBD2. Losses at the gene ends were 6 bases for V and 8 bases for J; bases not matched to a gene: 15. Germline V gives CDR1 SGHRS, CDR2 YFSETQ. This CDR3 region has 16 residues. CDR3 residues: CASTMELAGNLDEQFF. CDR3 nucleotides: TGCGCCAGCACCATGGAGCTAGCGGGAAATCTCGATGAGCAGTTCTTC.

V usage is TRBV5-1 and J usage is TRBJ2-5; TRBD2 aligns across 8 bases. Trimming at V came to 1 base and at J to 2 bases, leaving 7 bases not matched to a gene. From germline, CDR1 is SGHRS and CDR2 YFSETQ. The CDR3 runs 16 residues. CDR3 bases: TGCGCCAGCAGCTTGTCTTCTAGCGGGCTACAAGAGACCCAGTACTTC. Its translation is CASSLSSSGLQETQYF.

The chain is built from TRBV6-5 and TRBJ1-1, with 8 bases identical to TRBD1. Germline loops: CDR1 MNHEY, CDR2 SVGAGI. The V segment lost 8 bases and the J segment 7 bases; nucleotides outside the gene matches: 15. The CDR3 extends over 15 amino acids. CDR3 nucleotide sequence: TGTGCCAGCGCTTATTCCGGGACAGGAGATTTTGAAGCTTTCTTT. Its protein is CASAYSGTGDFEAFF.

The rearrangement joins TRBV2 to TRBJ2-3; 12 bases are shared with TRBD2. Germline V gives CDR1 SNHLY, CDR2 FYNNEI. The CDR3 consists of 16 residues. Trimming cost V 5 bases and J 0 bases; bases outside gene matches: 3. CDR3 DNA: TGTGCCAGCAGTCTACTAGCGGGAGGTAGCACAGATACGCAGTATTTT. This gives the protein CASSLLAGGSTDTQYF.

The chain carries TRBV30 and TRBJ2-5; 9 nucleotides match TRBD2. V was pared by 0 bases and J by 4 bases, with 6 bases of the junction left unmatched. The length of the CDR3 is 15 residues. Germline V gene sequence: CDR1 GTSNPN, CDR2 SVGIG (reference sequence). The DNA of the CDR3 is TGTGCCTGGAGTGTTGGTAGCGGGGGAGTAGAGACCCAGTACTTC. Its translation is CAWSVGSGGVETQYF.

There are a few counts of this clone. V is TRBV10-3 and J is TRBJ2-5; 7 bases fit TRBD1. The CDR3 has 14 amino acids. After removal of 6 bases from V and 2 bases from J, the junction contained 6 bases not matched to a gene. Germline values: CDR1 ENHRY, CDR2 SYGVKD. This chain's CDR3 is CAIRGDSRQETQYF. The CDR3 coding sequence is TGTGCCATCAGGGGGGACAGCCGACAAGAGACCCAGTACTTC.

This rearrangement joins TRBV15 to TRBJ1-1, with 7 bases identical to TRBD1. The CDR3 has 13 residues. CDR1 and CDR2 from the germline V gene are LNHNV and YYDKDF (reference sequence). Trimming took 3 bases from V and 4 from J; bases not matched to a gene: 2. CDR3 in amino acids: CATSSNRGTEAFF. The CDR3 DNA reads TGTGCCACCAGCAGCAACAGGGGCACTGAAGCTTTCTTT. Together with reference TRBV15 and TRBJ1-1, the CDR3 gives the full variable domain: DAMVIQNPRYQVTQFGKPVTLSCSQTLNHNVMYWYQQKSSQAPKLLFHYYDKDFNNEADTPDNFQSRRPNTSFCFLDIRSPGLGDTAMYLCATSSNRGTEAFFGQGTRLTVV.